The rows below give T cell receptor beta chains drawn from one sample of a study of shared clonotypes between healthy human individuals. Profiled with immunoSEQ multiplex PCR; TCRdb holds only in-frame clones, not every one. The sample has some 1,100,000 clones; 75% to 85% are singletons. Material: memory CD4+ T cells from PBMCs. The receptors originated from a man aged 18 to 35 in good health. Some clones in this sample may be carry-over from other donors' samples. CDR3s include the opening cysteine and the closing phenylalanine or tryptophan. Fields, in order: J gene, D gene, clone size, V gene, CDR3 protein, CDR3 DNA. D genes are given only for firm matches. Size tells how often a clone was seen (once, few, many) or the class of an expanded clone, and some rows leave it out.

TRBJ2-3 TRBD2 many TRBV27 CASSFEREGTDTQYF TGTGCCAGCAGTTTTGAGCGGGAGGGCACAGATACGCAGTATTTT
TRBJ1-2 . . TRBV7-2 CASSWDTNYGYTF TGTGCCAGCAGCTGGGACACGAACTATGGCTACACCTTC
TRBJ2-4 . once TRBV10-1 CASSAGTPNIQYF TGCGCCAGCAGTGCCGGGACCCCGAACATTCAGTACTTC
TRBJ2-7 TRBD2 . TRBV15 CATSRDYGRYSYEQYF TGTGCCACCAGCAGAGATTACGGGAGGTACTCCTACGAGCAGTACTTC
TRBJ2-5 TRBD2 . TRBV7-3 CASSLLAGLEETQYF TGTGCCAGCAGCTTATTAGCGGGACTGGAGGAGACCCAGTACTTC
TRBJ1-1 . . TRBV19 CASSIDGLDTEAFF TGTGCCAGTAGTATAGATGGCTTAGACACTGAAGCTTTCTTT
TRBJ2-5 . . TRBV28 CAVGGSAKETQYF TGTGCCGTTGGGGGCTCGGCTAAAGAGACCCAGTACTTC
TRBJ2-7 . . TRBV5-6 CASSLRQVTGSYEQYF TGTGCCAGCAGCTTAAGACAGGTGACGGGCTCCTACGAGCAGTACTTC
TRBJ2-7 . . TRBV6-5 CASSSRQHSYEQYF TGTGCCAGCAGTTCCCGACAGCATTCCTACGAGCAGTACTTC
TRBJ1-5 . once TRBV27 CASSLKGWGTQHF TGTGCCAGCAGTTTAAAGGGTTGGGGGACCCAGCATTTT
TRBJ2-7 TRBD2 . TRBV28 CASGTTHYEQYF TGTGCCAGTGGGACTACGCACTACGAGCAGTACTTC
TRBJ2-2 . . TRBV7-3 CASSLSRDTGELFF TGTGCCAGCAGCTTATCCCGAGACACCGGGGAGCTGTTTTTT
TRBJ2-2 . . TRBV11-2 CASSFINTGELFF TGTGCCAGCAGCTTCATTAACACCGGGGAGCTGTTTTTT
TRBJ1-2 . . TRBV2 CASTDRRRANYGYTF TGTGCCAGCACTGACAGGCGCCGAGCTAACTATGGCTACACCTTC
TRBJ2-2 . . TRBV11-1 CASSFVVPISENTGELFF TGTGCCAGCAGCTTCGTAGTGCCTATCTCCGAGAACACCGGGGAGCTGTTTTTT
TRBJ2-7 . few TRBV28 CATRSSYEQYF TGTGCCACCAGGAGCTCCTACGAGCAGTACTTC
TRBJ1-2 TRBD1 . TRBV4-2 CASSLGTGGGYTF TGTGCCAGCAGCCTTGGGACAGGGGGGGGCTACACCTTC
TRBJ2-1 . . TRBV4-3 CASSLQRVGVNEQFF TGCGCCAGCAGCCTCCAGCGGGTTGGGGTGAATGAGCAGTTCTTC
TRBJ1-2 TRBD1 . TRBV28 CASSPERTGRFYGYTF TGTGCCAGCAGCCCCGAACGGACAGGGAGATTCTATGGCTACACCTTC
TRBJ2-7 TRBD2 . TRBV28 CASSSGTSGRAGGLEQYF TGTGCCAGCAGTTCCGGGACTAGCGGGAGGGCCGGGGGTCTCGAGCAGTACTTC
TRBJ1-1 TRBD1 . TRBV6-5 CASSKKGAGFTEAFF TGTGCCAGCAGTAAAAAGGGGGCAGGATTCACTGAAGCTTTCTTT
TRBJ2-2 . . TRBV2 CASRTSAGELFF TGTGCCAGCAGAACTAGTGCCGGGGAGCTGTTTTTT
TRBJ2-7 TRBD1 . TRBV18 CASSPLRTGGSEQYF TGTGCCAGCTCACCACTTCGGACAGGGGGATCCGAGCAGTACTTC
TRBJ2-7 . . TRBV21-1 CASTSKESIASGSPYEQYF TGTGCCAGCACCAGCAAAGAAAGCATAGCGAGCGGGAGCCCCTACGAGCAGTACTTC
TRBJ2-7 TRBD1 . TRBV28 CASSLLGDRSSYEQYF TGTGCCAGCAGCTTGCTCGGGGACAGAAGCTCCTACGAGCAGTACTTC
TRBJ1-2 . few TRBV7-9 CASQKGQGYGYTF TGTGCCAGCCAGAAGGGTCAGGGCTATGGCTACACCTTC
TRBJ2-7 TRBD2 few TRBV10-3 CAISDPTSKSYYEQYF TGTGCCATCAGTGACCCGACTAGCAAGAGTTACTACGAGCAGTACTTC
TRBJ2-1 TRBD2 few TRBV7-3 CASSSTSGSNEQFF TGTGCCAGCAGCTCCACCAGCGGGAGCAATGAGCAGTTCTTC
TRBJ1-4 . once TRBV5-1 CASSPVVNRLEKLFF TGCGCCAGCAGCCCGGTGGTTAATAGGCTTGAAAAACTGTTTTTT
TRBJ2-1 TRBD2 . TRBV7-6 CASSPHLVREGRYNEQFF TGTGCCAGCAGCCCGCACCTTGTCCGGGAGGGCCGCTACAATGAGCAGTTCTTC
TRBJ1-1 . . TRBV7-2 CASSLGMNWPRTEAFF TGTGCCAGCAGCTTAGGTATGAACTGGCCGAGGACTGAAGCTTTCTTT
TRBJ2-1 . . TRBV7-7 CASSFGPGRALFF TGTGCCAGCAGCTTTGGTCCGGGACGTGCTCTGTTCTTC
TRBJ2-2 . . TRBV7-8 CASRRDGELFF TGTGCCAGCAGGAGAGATGGGGAGCTGTTTTTT
TRBJ2-7 . . TRBV28 CASSPHWGQSYEQYF TGTGCCAGCAGCCCCCACTGGGGACAATCCTACGAGCAGTACTTC
TRBJ2-3 . . TRBV18 CASPPVRTDTQYF TGTGCCAGCCCACCCGTCCGGACAGATACGCAGTATTTT
TRBJ1-5 . . TRBV7-2 CASSSQQGSQPQHF TGTGCCAGCAGCTCCCAACAGGGATCTCAGCCCCAGCATTTT
TRBJ1-2 . once TRBV5-1 CASSLVREYGYTF TGCGCCAGCAGCTTGGTCAGGGAATATGGCTACACCTTC
TRBJ2-5 . . TRBV10-1 CASSESSTAGTQYF TGCGCCAGCAGTGAGTCGAGCACAGCGGGCACCCAGTACTTC
TRBJ2-7 . . TRBV6-6 CASSYSSYEQYF TGTGCCAGCAGTTACTCGTCCTACGAGCAGTACTTC
TRBJ2-4 TRBD1 . TRBV7-2 CASSTTGGGIQYF TGTGCCAGCAGCACAACAGGGGGCGGCATTCAGTACTTC
TRBJ1-2 TRBD1 . TRBV11-2 CASSLPGTGKAYGYTF TGTGCCAGCAGCTTACCTGGGACAGGGAAGGCCTATGGCTACACCTTC
TRBJ2-7 . . TRBV27 CASSFGQGISYEQYF TGTGCCAGCAGTTTCGGGCAGGGCATCTCCTACGAGCAGTACTTC
TRBJ2-1 TRBD2 few TRBV4-1 CASSRTSGINEQFF TGCGCCAGCAGCCGTACTAGCGGGATTAATGAGCAGTTCTTC
TRBJ1-1 . . TRBV5-1 CASSDSEVGHTEAFF TGCGCCAGCAGCGATTCCGAAGTCGGCCACACTGAAGCTTTCTTT
TRBJ1-5 TRBD1 . TRBV28 CASTTGGGNQPQHF TGTGCCAGCACCACAGGGGGTGGCAATCAGCCCCAGCATTTT
TRBJ2-7 TRBD2 . TRBV30 CAWRTSGRRGSYEQYF TGTGCCTGGCGGACTAGCGGGAGGAGGGGCTCCTACGAGCAGTACTTC
TRBJ2-7 . . TRBV6-1 CASSGQLGSENEQYF TGTGCCAGCAGCGGACAGTTAGGTTCGGAGAACGAGCAGTACTTC
TRBJ2-3 TRBD1 . TRBV19 CASSSLRDRGTDTQYF TGTGCCAGTAGTAGCCTCCGGGACAGGGGCACGGATACGCAGTATTTT
TRBJ1-2 TRBD1 once TRBV19 CASGTVRGYTF TGTGCCAGCGGGACAGTGCGTGGCTACACCTTC
TRBJ2-3 . . TRBV27 CASTPPGATDTQYF TGTGCCAGCACCCCCCCTGGGGCCACAGATACGCAGTATTTT
TRBJ2-5 . . TRBV5-1 CASSLVLSGLETQYF TGCGCCAGCAGCTTGGTCTTATCCGGGCTGGAGACCCAGTACTTC
TRBJ1-4 . . TRBV4-1 CASSQPGPYAKLFF TGCGCCAGCAGCCAACCGGGCCCTTACGCCAAACTGTTTTTT
TRBJ2-1 . . TRBV5-1 CASSLAQQTGEQFF TGCGCCAGCAGCTTGGCCCAACAGACGGGTGAGCAGTTCTTC
TRBJ2-6 TRBD2 . TRBV7-8 CASTSTLWTSGWSGANVLTF TGTGCCAGCACCTCAACCCTATGGACTAGCGGTTGGTCCGGGGCCAACGTCCTGACTTTC
TRBJ1-1 TRBD1 . TRBV5-1 CASSFFVGGGNTEAFF TGCGCCAGCAGCTTTTTTGTCGGAGGGGGCAACACTGAAGCTTTCTTT
TRBJ1-1 . once TRBV7-9 CASSIVPTHTEAFF TGTGCCAGCAGCATCGTTCCGACGCACACTGAAGCTTTCTTT
TRBJ2-3 . . TRBV7-3 CASSTEGRSPVF TGTGCCAGCAGCACGGAGGGCCGCTCTCCAGTATTT
TRBJ1-4 . . TRBV28 CASSLTDTNEKLFF TGTGCCAGCAGCCTAACGGACACTAATGAAAAACTGTTTTTT